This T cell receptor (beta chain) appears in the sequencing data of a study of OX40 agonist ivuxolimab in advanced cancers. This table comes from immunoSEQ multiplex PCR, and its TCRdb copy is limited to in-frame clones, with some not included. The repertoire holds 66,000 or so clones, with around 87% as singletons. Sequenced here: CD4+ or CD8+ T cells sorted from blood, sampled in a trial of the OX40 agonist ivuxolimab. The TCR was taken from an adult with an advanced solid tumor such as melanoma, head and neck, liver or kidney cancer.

DNA of the CDR3: TGTGCCAGCAGCGAACGCGAGGGGGCTGAGCAGCCCCAGCATTTT. As protein: CASSEREGAEQPQHF. V usage is TRBV7-8 and J usage is TRBJ1-5, with TRBD1 identical over 7 bases. The CDR3 extends over 15 amino acids. Trimming removed 5 bases from V and 7 bases from J; junction bases left unmatched: 11. Germline-derived CDR1 and CDR2 are SGHVS and FQNEAQ.